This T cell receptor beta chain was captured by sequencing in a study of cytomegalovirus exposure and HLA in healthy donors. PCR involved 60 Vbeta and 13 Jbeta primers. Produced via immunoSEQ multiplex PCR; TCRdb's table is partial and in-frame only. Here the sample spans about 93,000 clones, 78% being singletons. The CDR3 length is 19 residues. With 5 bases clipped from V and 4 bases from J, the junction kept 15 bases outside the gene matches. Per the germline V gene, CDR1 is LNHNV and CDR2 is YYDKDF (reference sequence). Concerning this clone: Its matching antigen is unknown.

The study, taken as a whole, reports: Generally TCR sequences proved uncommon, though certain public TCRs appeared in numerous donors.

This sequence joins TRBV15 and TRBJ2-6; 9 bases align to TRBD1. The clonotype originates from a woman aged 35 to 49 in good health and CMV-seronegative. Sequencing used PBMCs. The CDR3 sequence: CATSGFRQGETSGANVLTF. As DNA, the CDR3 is TGTGCCACCAGCGGATTTCGACAGGGGGAAACCTCCGGGGCCAACGTCCTGACTTTC.